The T cell receptor beta chain under discussion was sequenced for a study of T cells in women clearing cervical HPV infection. Background on the study: Controls gave blood once infection was undetectable; cases at lesion identification. Study conclusions and caveats: TRBV6-7 abundance was lower in cases than controls (approximately 0.1% versus 0.17%).

HPV was found by MY09/MY11 PCR and dot-blot genotyping. This CDR3 comprises 13 residues. V was shortened by 1 base and J by 3 bases, with 10 bases between the two germline ends. Germline V CDR1 and CDR2: DFQATT, SNEGSKA (reference sequence). A word on this clone: Its antigen is currently unknown. The read terminates 3 residues ahead of where the CDR3 ends, so the germline J gene completes it.

TCR beta CDR3 amplified by multiplex PCR from approximately 1,300 ng genomic DNA. Libraries were prepared by immunoSEQ multiplex PCR; TCRdb keeps only in-frame clonotypes and omits some of them. This listing includes around 19,000 clones. Sequencing input: blood buffy coat. The rearrangement uses TRBV20-1 and TRBJ2-7; the D gene is possibly TRBD1 (6 bases). The sequence was obtained from a woman aged 18 to 75 with a cervical HPV16 infection that either progressed to CIN3+ or cleared (not recorded which). The CDR3 DNA, read in part, is TGCAGTGCTAGAGCTACAGGGAGCTACGAG. Residues: CSARATGSYE. The full CDR3 is CSARATGSYEQYF.